This T cell receptor beta chain was recorded in a study of CD8+CD57+ T cells in acquired aplastic anemia. Looking at the study overall: DNA recovered from sorted CD4+ and CD8+ cells had a mean of about 3.5 ug. Healthy donors had, on average, around 9.9 million reads for their CD4+ cells. Whole-study results and caveats: Significant differences in CD8+ Simpson's diversity were not observed between patients and controls. A set of some 28 CD8+ CDR3 sequences was shared between patients and controls, and these sequences appeared highly expressed in patients.

Genomic DNA templated the TCR beta VDJ and CDR3 profiling. One entry per CDR3 protein results from TCRdb running MiXCR on the reads. The profile shows roughly 86,000 distinct CDR3 sequences, more than 40% of them singletons. Comment on this clonotype: Antigen specificity is unknown.

CDR1 KGHDR and CDR2 SFDVKD come from the germline V gene. The CDR3 runs 15 residues. Between the trimmed V and J ends, which lost 6 bases and 0 bases, there was a span of 11 bases. The J gene is TRBJ1-5, the V gene TRBV24-1; D unresolved. This receptor was identified in a human donor in good health, serving as a control. Sequenced: sorted CD4+, CD8+, or CD8+CD57+ T cells (not recorded which) from PBMCs. In DNA form, the CDR3 reads TGTGCCACCAGTCCGAACGGCAATAGCAATCAGCCCCAGCATTTT. Residues: CATSPNGNSNQPQHF.